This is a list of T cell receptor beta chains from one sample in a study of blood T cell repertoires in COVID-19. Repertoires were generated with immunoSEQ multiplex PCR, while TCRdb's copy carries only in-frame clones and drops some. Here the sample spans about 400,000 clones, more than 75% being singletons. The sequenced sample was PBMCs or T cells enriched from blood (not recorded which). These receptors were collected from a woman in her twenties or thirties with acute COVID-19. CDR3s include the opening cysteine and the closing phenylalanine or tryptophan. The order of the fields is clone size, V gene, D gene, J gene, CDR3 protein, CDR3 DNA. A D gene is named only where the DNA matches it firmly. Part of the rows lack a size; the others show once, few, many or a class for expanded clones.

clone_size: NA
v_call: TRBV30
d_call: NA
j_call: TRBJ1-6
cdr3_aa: CAFRIGQINSPLHF
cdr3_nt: TGTGCCTTCAGGATAGGCCAGATTAATTCACCCCTCCACTTT

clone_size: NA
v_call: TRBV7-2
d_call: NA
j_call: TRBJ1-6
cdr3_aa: CASSQPSGVGTLHF
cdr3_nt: TGTGCCAGCAGCCAGCCTTCAGGGGTAGGGACCCTCCACTTT

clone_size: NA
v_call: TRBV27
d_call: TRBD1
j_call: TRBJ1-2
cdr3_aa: CASSRQWGQGGYGYTF
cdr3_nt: TGTGCCAGCAGTCGACAATGGGGGCAGGGGGGCTATGGCTACACCTTC

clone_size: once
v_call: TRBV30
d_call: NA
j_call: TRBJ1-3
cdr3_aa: CAWSGVGGSGNTIYF
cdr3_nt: TGTGCCTGGAGTGGGGTAGGGGGCTCTGGAAACACCATATATTTT

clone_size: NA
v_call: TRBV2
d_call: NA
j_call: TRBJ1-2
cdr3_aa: CASSDGGRVGSNYGYTF
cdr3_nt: TGTGCCAGCAGTGATGGGGGCAGGGTGGGCTCCAACTATGGCTACACCTTC

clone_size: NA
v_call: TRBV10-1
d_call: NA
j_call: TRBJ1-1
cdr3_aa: CASSESQGGIPEAFF
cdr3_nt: TGCGCCAGCAGTGAGTCGCAAGGGGGAATCCCTGAAGCTTTCTTT

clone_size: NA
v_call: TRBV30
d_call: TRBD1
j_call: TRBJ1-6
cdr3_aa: CAWSQTGGSYNSPLHF
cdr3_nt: TGTGCCTGGAGTCAGACAGGGGGATCCTATAATTCACCCCTCCACTTT

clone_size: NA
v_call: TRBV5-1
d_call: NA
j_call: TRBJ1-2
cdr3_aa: CASSQEEGIPSYGYTF
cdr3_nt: TGCGCCAGCAGCCAGGAGGAGGGAATCCCTTCCTATGGCTACACCTTC

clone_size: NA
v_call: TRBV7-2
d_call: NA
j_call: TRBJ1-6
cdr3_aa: CASSLAPRQRHDSPLHF
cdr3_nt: TGTGCCAGCAGCTTAGCCCCCCGCCAGAGGCATGATTCACCCCTCCACTTT

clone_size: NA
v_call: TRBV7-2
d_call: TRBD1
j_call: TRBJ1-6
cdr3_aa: CASSLAPGGNSPLHF
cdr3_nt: TGTGCCAGCAGCTTAGCGCCAGGGGGTAATTCACCCCTCCACTTT

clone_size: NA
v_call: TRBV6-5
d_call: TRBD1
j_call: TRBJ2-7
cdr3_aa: CASSRGQGYEQYF
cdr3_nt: TGTGCCAGCAGTAGGGGACAGGGTTACGAGCAGTACTTC

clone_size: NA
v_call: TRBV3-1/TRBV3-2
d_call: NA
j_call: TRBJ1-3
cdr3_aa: CASSQDRISTQGGTIYF
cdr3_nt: TGTGCCAGCAGCCAAGATCGTATAAGCACGCAAGGAGGAACCATATATTTT

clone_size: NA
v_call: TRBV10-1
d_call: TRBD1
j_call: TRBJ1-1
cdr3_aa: CASSEGTGSMNTEAFF
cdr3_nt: TGCGCCAGCAGTGAAGGGACAGGGAGCATGAACACTGAAGCTTTCTTT

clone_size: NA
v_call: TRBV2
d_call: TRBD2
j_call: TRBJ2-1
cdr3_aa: CASDGGGPHEQFF
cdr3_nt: TGTGCCAGCGATGGCGGGGGGCCCCATGAGCAGTTCTTC

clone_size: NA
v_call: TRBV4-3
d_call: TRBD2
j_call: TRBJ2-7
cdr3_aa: CASSQGPSGYEQYF
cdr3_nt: TGCGCCAGCAGCCAAGGTCCTAGCGGCTACGAGCAGTACTTC

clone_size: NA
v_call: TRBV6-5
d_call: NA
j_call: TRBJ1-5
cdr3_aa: CASRRDWGDNQPQHF
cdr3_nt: TGTGCCAGCAGGCGAGACTGGGGGGACAATCAGCCCCAGCATTTT

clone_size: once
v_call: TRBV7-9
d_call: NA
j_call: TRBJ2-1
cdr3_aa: CASSQNYPGHNEQFF
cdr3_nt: TGTGCCAGCAGCCAAAATTATCCAGGGCACAATGAGCAGTTCTTC

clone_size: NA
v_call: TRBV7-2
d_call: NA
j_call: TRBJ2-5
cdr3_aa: CASSSRTKRGEETQYF
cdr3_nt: TGTGCCAGCAGCTCCAGGACAAAAAGGGGTGAAGAGACCCAGTACTTC

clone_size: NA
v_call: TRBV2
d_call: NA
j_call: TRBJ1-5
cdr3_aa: CASSERGGGGTHLNQPQHF
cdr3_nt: TGTGCCAGCAGTGAAAGAGGTGGTGGGGGGACCCACCTGAATCAGCCCCAGCATTTT

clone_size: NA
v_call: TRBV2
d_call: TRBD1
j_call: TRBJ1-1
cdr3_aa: CASSATGGYTEAFF
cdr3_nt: TGTGCCAGCAGTGCGACAGGGGGGTACACTGAAGCTTTCTTT

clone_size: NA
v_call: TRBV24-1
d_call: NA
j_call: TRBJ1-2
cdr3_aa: CATSSGVHYGYTF
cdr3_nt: TGTGCCACCAGTTCAGGGGTTCACTATGGCTACACCTTC

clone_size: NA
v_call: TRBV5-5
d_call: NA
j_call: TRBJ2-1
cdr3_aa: CASSFAGSTRYNEQFF
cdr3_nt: TGTGCCAGCAGCTTTGCGGGGAGCACTAGGTACAATGAGCAGTTCTTC

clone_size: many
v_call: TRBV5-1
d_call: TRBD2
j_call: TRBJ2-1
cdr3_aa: CASSLGLAGVSYNEQFF
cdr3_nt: TGCGCCAGCAGCCTTGGACTAGCGGGGGTTTCCTACAATGAGCAGTTCTTC

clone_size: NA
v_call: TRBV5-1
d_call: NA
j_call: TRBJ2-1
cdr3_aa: CASSPQGILGNEQFF
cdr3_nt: TGCGCCAGCAGCCCGCAGGGGATTTTAGGAAATGAGCAGTTCTTC

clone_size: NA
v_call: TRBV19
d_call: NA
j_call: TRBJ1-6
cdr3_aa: CASSVRQDYNSPLHF
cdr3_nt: TGTGCCAGTAGTGTCCGGCAGGATTATAATTCACCCCTCCACTTT

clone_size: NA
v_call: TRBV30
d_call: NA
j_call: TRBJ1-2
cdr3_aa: CAWSASGRAYGYTF
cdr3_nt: TGTGCCTGGAGTGCGTCAGGGAGGGCCTATGGCTACACCTTC

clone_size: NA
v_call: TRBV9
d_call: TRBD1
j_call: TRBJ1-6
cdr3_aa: CASSRREGQGGSPLHF
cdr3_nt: TGTGCCAGCAGCCGCCGTGAGGGACAGGGTGGTTCACCCCTCCACTTT

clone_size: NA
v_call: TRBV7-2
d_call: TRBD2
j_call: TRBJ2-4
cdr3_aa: CASSPHSGGPPKNIQYF
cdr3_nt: TGTGCCAGCAGCCCCCACAGCGGGGGCCCCCCCAAAAACATTCAGTACTTC

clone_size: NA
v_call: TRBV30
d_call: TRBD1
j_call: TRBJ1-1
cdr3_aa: CAWSDGQANTEAFF
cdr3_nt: TGTGCCTGGAGTGATGGACAGGCGAACACTGAAGCTTTCTTT

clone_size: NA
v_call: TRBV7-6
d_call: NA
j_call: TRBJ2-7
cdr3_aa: CASSWWGGQGAHEQYF
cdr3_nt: TGTGCCAGCAGCTGGTGGGGGGGGCAGGGGGCCCACGAGCAGTACTTC

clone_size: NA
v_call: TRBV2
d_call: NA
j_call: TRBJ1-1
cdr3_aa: CASSPGRGADTEAFF
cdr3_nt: TGTGCCAGCAGTCCAGGGAGGGGGGCGGACACTGAAGCTTTCTTT

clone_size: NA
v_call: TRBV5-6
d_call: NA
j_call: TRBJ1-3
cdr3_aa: CASSWEGTGNTIYF
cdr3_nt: TGTGCCAGCAGCTGGGAGGGTACTGGAAACACCATATATTTT

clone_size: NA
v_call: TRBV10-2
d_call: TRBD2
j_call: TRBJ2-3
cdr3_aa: CASSESLAGPDTQYF
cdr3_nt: TGCGCCAGCAGTGAGTCACTAGCGGGGCCGGATACGCAGTATTTT

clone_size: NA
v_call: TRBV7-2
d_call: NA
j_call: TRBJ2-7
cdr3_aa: CASSSRQGSSYEQYF
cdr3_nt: TGTGCCAGCAGCTCTAGGCAGGGGTCCTCCTACGAGCAGTACTTC

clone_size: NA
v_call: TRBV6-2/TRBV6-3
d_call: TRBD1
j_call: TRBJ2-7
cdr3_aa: CASSPGTGIYYEQYF
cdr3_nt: TGTGCCAGCAGTCCCGGGACAGGGATTTACTACGAGCAGTACTTC

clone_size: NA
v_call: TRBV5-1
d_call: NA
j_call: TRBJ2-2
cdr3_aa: CASSLVGAERTGELFF
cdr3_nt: TGCGCCAGCAGCTTGGTGGGGGCGGAGCGGACCGGGGAGCTGTTTTTT

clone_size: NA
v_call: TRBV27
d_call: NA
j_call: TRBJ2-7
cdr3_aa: CASSLYRGGDEQYF
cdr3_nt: TGTGCCAGCAGTTTATACAGGGGAGGTGACGAGCAGTACTTC

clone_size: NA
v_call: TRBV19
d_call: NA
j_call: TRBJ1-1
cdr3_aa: CASSISSGRSNTEAFF
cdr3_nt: TGTGCCAGTAGTATATCCTCAGGCAGGTCGAACACTGAAGCTTTCTTT

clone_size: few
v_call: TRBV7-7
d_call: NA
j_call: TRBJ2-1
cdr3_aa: CASSWGRPPRDEQFF
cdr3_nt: TGTGCCAGCAGCTGGGGGAGGCCCCCCAGGGATGAGCAGTTCTTC

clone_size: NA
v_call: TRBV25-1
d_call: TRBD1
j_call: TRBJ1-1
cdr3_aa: CASSAYRGGNTEAFF
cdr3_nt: TGTGCCAGCAGTGCCTACAGGGGGGGGAACACTGAAGCTTTCTTT

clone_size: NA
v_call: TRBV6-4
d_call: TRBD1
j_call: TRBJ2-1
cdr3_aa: CASSVGTEYNEQFF
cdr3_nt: TGTGCCAGCAGTGTCGGGACAGAATACAATGAGCAGTTCTTC

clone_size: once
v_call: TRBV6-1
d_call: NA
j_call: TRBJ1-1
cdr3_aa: CASSEVRGGEAFF
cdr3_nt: TGTGCCAGCAGTGAAGTGAGGGGGGGTGAAGCTTTCTTT

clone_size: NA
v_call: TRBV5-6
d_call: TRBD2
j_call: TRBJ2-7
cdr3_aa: CASSGSGGYEQYF
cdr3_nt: TGTGCCAGCAGCGGAAGCGGGGGCTACGAGCAGTACTTC

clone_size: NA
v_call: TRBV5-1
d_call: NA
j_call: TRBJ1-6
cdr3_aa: CASSLAWTAYNSPLHF
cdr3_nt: TGCGCCAGCAGCTTGGCGTGGACAGCCTATAATTCACCCCTCCACTTT

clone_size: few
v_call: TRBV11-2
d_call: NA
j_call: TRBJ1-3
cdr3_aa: CASSLQSGTSGNTIYF
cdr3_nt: TGTGCCAGCAGCTTACAGTCAGGGACTTCTGGAAACACCATATATTTT

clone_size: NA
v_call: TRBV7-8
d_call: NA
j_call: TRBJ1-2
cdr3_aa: CASSLGTEGYGYTF
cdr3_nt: TGTGCCAGCAGCTTAGGGACAGAAGGATATGGCTACACCTTC

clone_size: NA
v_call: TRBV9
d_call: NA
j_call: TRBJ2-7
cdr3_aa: CASSVGPGSYEQYF
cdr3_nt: TGTGCCAGCAGCGTTGGGCCCGGCTCCTACGAGCAGTACTTC

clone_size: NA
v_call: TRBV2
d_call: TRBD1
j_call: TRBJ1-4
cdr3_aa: CASSESDRDNEKLFF
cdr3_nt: TGTGCCAGCAGTGAAAGCGACAGGGATAATGAAAAACTGTTTTTT

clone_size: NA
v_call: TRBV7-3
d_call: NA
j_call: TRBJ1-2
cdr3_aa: CASGPRGGGRYGYTF
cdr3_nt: TGTGCCAGCGGCCCCCGCGGGGGTGGTAGGTATGGCTACACCTTC

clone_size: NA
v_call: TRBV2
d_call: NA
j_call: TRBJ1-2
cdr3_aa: CASRGGNYGYTF
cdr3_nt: TGTGCCAGCAGGGGAGGTAACTATGGCTACACCTTC

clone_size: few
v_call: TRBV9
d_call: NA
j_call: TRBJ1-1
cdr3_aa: CASSPGGVGTEAFF
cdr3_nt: TGTGCCAGCAGCCCGGGGGGGGTGGGCACTGAAGCTTTCTTT

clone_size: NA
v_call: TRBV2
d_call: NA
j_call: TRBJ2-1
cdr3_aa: CASRPGRGEYNEQFF
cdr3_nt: TGTGCCAGCAGGCCTGGTCGCGGGGAGTACAATGAGCAGTTCTTC

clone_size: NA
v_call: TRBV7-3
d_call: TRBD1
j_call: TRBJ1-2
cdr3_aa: CASSLRAGGYGYTF
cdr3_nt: TGTGCCAGCAGCTTAAGGGCAGGGGGCTATGGCTACACCTTC

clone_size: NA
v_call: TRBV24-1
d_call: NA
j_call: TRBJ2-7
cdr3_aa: CATSDSSYGKAGVEQYF
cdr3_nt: TGTGCCACCAGTGATTCATCGTACGGGAAGGCTGGGGTCGAGCAGTACTTC

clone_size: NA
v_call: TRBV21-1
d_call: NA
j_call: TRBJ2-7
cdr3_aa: CASSTLGRMYEQYF
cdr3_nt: TGTGCCAGCAGCACCCTGGGGCGGATGTACGAGCAGTACTTC